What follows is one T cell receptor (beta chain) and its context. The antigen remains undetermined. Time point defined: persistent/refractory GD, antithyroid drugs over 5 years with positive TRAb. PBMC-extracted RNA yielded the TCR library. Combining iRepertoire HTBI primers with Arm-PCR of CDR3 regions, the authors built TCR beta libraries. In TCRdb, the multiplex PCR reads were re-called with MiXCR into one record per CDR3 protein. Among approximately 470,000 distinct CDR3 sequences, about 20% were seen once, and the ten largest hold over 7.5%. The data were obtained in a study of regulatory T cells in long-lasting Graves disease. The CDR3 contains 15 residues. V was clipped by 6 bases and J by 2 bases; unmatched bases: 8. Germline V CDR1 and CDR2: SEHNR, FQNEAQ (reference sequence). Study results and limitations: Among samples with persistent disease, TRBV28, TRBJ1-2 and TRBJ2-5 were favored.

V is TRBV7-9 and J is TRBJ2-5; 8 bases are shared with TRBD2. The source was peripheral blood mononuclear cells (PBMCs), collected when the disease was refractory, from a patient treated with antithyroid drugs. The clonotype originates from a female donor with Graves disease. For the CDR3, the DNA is TGTGCCAGCAGAAAAGACAGCGGGAGACAAGAGACCCAGTACTTC. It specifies CASRKDSGRQETQYF.